The rows below give T cell receptor beta chains drawn from one sample of a study of blood T cell repertoires in COVID-19. Profiling relied on immunoSEQ multiplex PCR, and the TCRdb table lists in-frame clones only, not all of them. The table includes 95,000 to 100,000 clones, around 84% detected once. The sample was peripheral blood. The receptors stem from a woman aged 60-70 years with acute or convalescent COVID-19. The CDR3 runs from the conserved cysteine through the conserved F or W. Part of the rows lack a size; the others show once, few, many or a class for expanded clones.

j_call: TRBJ1-5; v_call: TRBV29-1; clone_size: once; cdr3_aa: CSVAVSNQPQHF
j_call: TRBJ1-2; v_call: TRBV28; clone_size: .; cdr3_aa: CASIPIGRPFGYTF
j_call: TRBJ1-6; v_call: TRBV12-3/TRBV12-4; clone_size: few; cdr3_aa: CASSPDRPRLHF
j_call: TRBJ2-1; v_call: TRBV4-1; clone_size: .; cdr3_aa: CASSTGFSYNEQFF
j_call: TRBJ1-2; v_call: TRBV30; clone_size: .; cdr3_aa: CAWSVLLSGMNGYTF
j_call: TRBJ1-5; v_call: TRBV28; clone_size: .; cdr3_aa: CASTSRLNQPQHF
j_call: TRBJ1-6; v_call: TRBV4-3; clone_size: .; cdr3_aa: CASSQDDRSDSNSPLHF
j_call: TRBJ1-1; v_call: TRBV27; clone_size: .; cdr3_aa: CASSSWAGTEAFF
j_call: TRBJ2-7; v_call: TRBV5-1; clone_size: .; cdr3_aa: CASRVTSGSYEQYF
j_call: TRBJ2-7; v_call: TRBV11-2; clone_size: .; cdr3_aa: CASRAKQGGAYEQYF
j_call: TRBJ2-3; v_call: TRBV2; clone_size: once; cdr3_aa: CASSAAGGSDTQYF
j_call: TRBJ1-1; v_call: TRBV7-9; clone_size: .; cdr3_aa: CASSRANQNTEAFF
j_call: TRBJ2-2; v_call: TRBV2; clone_size: .; cdr3_aa: CASVRQRNTGELFF
j_call: TRBJ2-7; v_call: TRBV19; clone_size: .; cdr3_aa: CASSIGQYYEQYF
j_call: TRBJ1-1; v_call: TRBV18; clone_size: .; cdr3_aa: CASSRKQGVGTEAFF
j_call: TRBJ1-2; v_call: TRBV9; clone_size: .; cdr3_aa: CASSVGSGGLIGYGYTF
j_call: TRBJ1-2; v_call: TRBV3-1/TRBV3-2; clone_size: .; cdr3_aa: CASSPSFAWSSNYGYTF
j_call: TRBJ1-5; v_call: TRBV6-1; clone_size: .; cdr3_aa: CASSEDSKNQPQHF
j_call: TRBJ2-3; v_call: TRBV24-1; clone_size: .; cdr3_aa: CATTPSGGTDTQYF
j_call: TRBJ1-1; v_call: TRBV28; clone_size: .; cdr3_aa: CASSPPDRTEAFF
j_call: TRBJ1-2; v_call: TRBV5-1; clone_size: .; cdr3_aa: CASRRGSDYGYTF
j_call: TRBJ1-1; v_call: TRBV3-1/TRBV3-2; clone_size: .; cdr3_aa: CASSLSDRATEAFF
j_call: TRBJ2-7; v_call: TRBV23-1; clone_size: .; cdr3_aa: CASSQTGQLCRDEQYF
j_call: TRBJ1-1; v_call: TRBV7-9; clone_size: .; cdr3_aa: CASSLGRGISGTEAFF